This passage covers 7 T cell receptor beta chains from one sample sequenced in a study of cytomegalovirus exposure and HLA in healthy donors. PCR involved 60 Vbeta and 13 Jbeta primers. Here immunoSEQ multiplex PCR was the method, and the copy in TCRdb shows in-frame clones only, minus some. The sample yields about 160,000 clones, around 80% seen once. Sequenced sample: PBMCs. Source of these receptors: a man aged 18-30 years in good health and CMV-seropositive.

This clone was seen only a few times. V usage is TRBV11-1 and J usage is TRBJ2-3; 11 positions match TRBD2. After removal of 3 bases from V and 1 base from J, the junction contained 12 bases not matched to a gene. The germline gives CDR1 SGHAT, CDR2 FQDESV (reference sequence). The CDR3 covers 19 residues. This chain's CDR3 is CASSFSAPSSGGRTDTQYF. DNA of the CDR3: TGTGCCAGCAGCTTTTCTGCCCCCTCTAGCGGGGGGCGCACAGATACGCAGTATTTT.

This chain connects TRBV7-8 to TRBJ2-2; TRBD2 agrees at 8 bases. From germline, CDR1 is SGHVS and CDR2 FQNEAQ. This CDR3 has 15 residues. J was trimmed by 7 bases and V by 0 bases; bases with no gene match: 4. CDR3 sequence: CASSLASAGGGELFF. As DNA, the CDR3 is TGTGCCAGCAGCTTAGCATCTGCGGGAGGCGGGGAGCTGTTTTTT.

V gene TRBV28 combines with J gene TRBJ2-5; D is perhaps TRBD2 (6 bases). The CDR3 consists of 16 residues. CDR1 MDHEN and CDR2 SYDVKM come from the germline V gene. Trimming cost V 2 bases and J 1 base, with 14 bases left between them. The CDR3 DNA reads TGTGCCAGCAGTTTAAGGCTAGCGCCTCGCCAAGAGACCCAGTACTTC. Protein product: CASSLRLAPRQETQYF.

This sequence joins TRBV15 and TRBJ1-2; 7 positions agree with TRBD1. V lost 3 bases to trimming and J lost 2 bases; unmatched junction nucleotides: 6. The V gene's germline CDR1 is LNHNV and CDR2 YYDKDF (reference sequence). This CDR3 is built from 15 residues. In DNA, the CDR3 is TGTGCCACCAGCAGCGGAAGGGGACAGAACTATGGCTACACCTTC. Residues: CATSSGRGQNYGYTF.

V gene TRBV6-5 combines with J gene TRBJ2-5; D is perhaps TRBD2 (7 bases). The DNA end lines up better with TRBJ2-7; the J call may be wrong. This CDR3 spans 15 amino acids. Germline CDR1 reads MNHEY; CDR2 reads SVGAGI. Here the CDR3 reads CASTPDGGQSYEQYF. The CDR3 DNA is TGTGCCAGCACCCCCGACGGGGGGCAATCCTACGAGCAGTACTTC.

The CDR3 bases are TGTGCCAGCTTACAAACCTATAATTCACCCCTCCACTTT. Protein: CASLQTYNSPLHF. V usage is TRBV11-2 and J usage is TRBJ1-6; D not certain. This CDR3 is 13 amino acids long. The V end was cut by 8 bases, the J end by 2 bases, with 7 bases between. Germline CDR1 is SGHAT and CDR2 is FQNNGV. Looking up the rest from reference TRBV11-2 and TRBJ1-6 gives the full variable domain: EAGVAQSPRYKIIEKRQSVAFWCNPISGHATLYWYQQILGQGPKLLIQFQNNGVVDDSQLPKDRFSAERLKGVDSTLKIQPAKLEDSAVYLCASLQTYNSPLHFGNGTRLTVT.

CDR3 nucleotide sequence: TGCGCCAGCAGCTTTTCGGGGAGAGAGACCCAGTACTTC. It encodes CASSFSGRETQYF. The V gene is TRBV5-1, the J gene TRBJ2-5, with D tentatively TRBD2 (5 bases). Germline CDR1 reads SGHRS; CDR2 reads YFSETQ. The ends were cut back, 2 bases at V and 4 bases at J, with 9 bases in the middle. This CDR3 is built from 13 residues.